One and the same sample provided the 29 T cell receptor beta chains below, sequenced in a study of cytomegalovirus exposure and HLA in healthy donors. Primers for the PCR totalled 60 Vbeta and 13 Jbeta. TCRdb's copy holds only in-frame clones and misses some; the assay was immunoSEQ multiplex PCR. The repertoire holds some 33,000 clones, about 65% seen once, with 20% to 25% in the top ten. Sample: PBMCs. These receptors all come from a man aged 50-59 years in good health and CMV-seropositive.

The chain uses TRBV29-1 and TRBJ2-7; the match to TRBD2 covers 12 bases. V lost 6 bases, J lost 4 bases, and 7 bases stayed unmatched. From germline, CDR1 is SQVTM and CDR2 ANQGSEA. The CDR3 consists of 14 residues. In nucleotides, the CDR3 is TGCAGCGTCTATTTACTAGCGGGAGGATACGAGCAGTACTTC. Translation: CSVYLLAGGYEQYF.

This clone was detected a few times. The J gene is TRBJ1-4, the V gene TRBV5-1, with no clear D. V was clipped by 6 bases and J by 4 bases, with 13 bases between them. The V gene's germline CDR1 is SGHRS and CDR2 YFSETQ. The CDR3 extends over 14 amino acids. For the CDR3, the DNA is TGCGCCAGCAAGGAGGACCCCTTTAATGAAAAACTGTTTTTT. Protein: CASKEDPFNEKLFF.

This clone was seen just once. The genes are TRBV4-3 and TRBJ1-6; D ambiguous. This CDR3 is 16 amino acids long. Deletions cut 3 bases from V and 6 bases from J, with 15 bases between. In germline, CDR1 is LGHNA, CDR2 YSLEER. The CDR3 DNA sequence: TGCGCCAGCAGCCAGCCCAAGATCCACTCTAATTCACCCCTCCACTTT. Protein sequence: CASSQPKIHSNSPLHF.

This clone has a handful of counts. V is TRBV6-1 and J is TRBJ2-1, with 8 positions matching TRBD2. The ends lost 6 bases at V and 6 bases at J; junction bases unmatched: 10. CDR1 is MNHNS, CDR2 SASEGT, per germline. CDR3 length: 15 amino acids. This chain's CDR3 is CASSSQSRGGNEQFF. CDR3 DNA sequence: TGTGCCAGCAGCTCTCAGTCCCGGGGGGGCAATGAGCAGTTCTTC.

This clone was detected only a few times. V gene TRBV2 combines with J gene TRBJ2-2; 9 bases agree with TRBD2. There are 15 residues in the CDR3. V gave up 1 base and J gave up 5 bases; unmatched junction bases: 2. Germline CDR1 SNHLY, CDR2 FYNNEI. The DNA of the CDR3 is TGTGCCAGCAGTGAAGGGCTAGCGGGGACCGGGGAGCTGTTTTTT. This encodes CASSEGLAGTGELFF.

The chain has TRBV4-3 and TRBJ1-1; the match to TRBD1 covers 8 bases. The CDR3 is 17 amino acids. The germline V gene encodes CDR1 LGHNA and CDR2 YSLEER. V lost 0 bases to trimming and J lost 1 base; unmatched junction nucleotides: 7. This CDR3 reads CASSQDSSTGGNTEAFF. DNA of the CDR3: TGCGCCAGCAGCCAAGATTCCTCTACAGGGGGGAACACTGAAGCTTTCTTT.

The sample holds a few counts of this clone. The chain combines TRBV5-4 with TRBJ1-2, with 8 bases matching TRBD1. Germline V gives CDR1 SGHNT, CDR2 YYREEE (reference sequence). The J segment lost 6 bases and the V segment lost 4 bases, leaving 5 bases of the junction unmatched. This CDR3 has 13 residues. CDR3 residues: CASSPQGADGYTF. The CDR3 nucleotides are TGTGCCAGCAGCCCTCAGGGGGCTGATGGCTACACCTTC.

V usage is TRBV5-1 and J usage is TRBJ2-1; possible D gene TRBD1, 5 bases. There are 14 residues in the CDR3. Trimming stripped 0 bases from V and 6 bases from J, with 10 bases between. CDR1 SGHRS and CDR2 YFSETQ come from the germline V gene. The CDR3 loop reads CASSLGTTTNEQFF. In nucleotides, the CDR3 is TGCGCCAGCAGCTTGGGGACAACTACCAATGAGCAGTTCTTC.

CDR3 sequence: CASSLGLPGTDTQYF. The CDR3 region has the DNA TGTGCCAGCAGCTTAGGTCTGCCAGGGACAGATACGCAGTATTTT. J is TRBJ2-3 and V is TRBV7-9; D is possibly TRBD1 (5 bases). V lost 1 base and J 3 bases, leaving 11 bases between the germline ends. Germline V CDR1 and CDR2: SEHNR, FQNEAQ (reference sequence). The length of the CDR3 is 15 residues.

The chain links TRBV19 to TRBJ1-2; D is undetermined. Trimming shortened V by 8 bases and J by 3 bases, and 10 bases separated the two germline ends. CDR3 length equals 12 residues. Germline CDR1 LNHDA, CDR2 SQIVND (reference sequence). CDR3 nucleotides: TGTGCCAGTGGCGGGGAGGACTATGGCTACACCTTC. Translated: CASGGEDYGYTF.

This chain uses TRBV7-2 with TRBJ1-6; a weak D match, TRBD1 (6 bases). Trimming shortened V by 3 bases and J by 10 bases, and 16 bases separated the two germline ends. Germline V gives CDR1 SGHTA, CDR2 FQGNSA. The length of the CDR3 is 15 residues. In nucleotides, the CDR3 is TGTGCCAGCAGCTTGGGGCAGGGGCGCAACTCACCCCTCCACTTT. Protein: CASSLGQGRNSPLHF.

This clone was observed a handful of times. CDR3 sequence (DNA): TGCAGCGTTGGGAGACTAGCGGGAGGTGCCTACAATGAGCAGTTCTTC. It codes for CSVGRLAGGAYNEQFF. The chain has TRBV29-1 and TRBJ2-1, with TRBD2 matching 13 bases. CDR3 length: 16 amino acids. Germline V CDR1 and CDR2: SQVTM, ANQGSEA. Losses at the gene ends were 4 bases for V and 2 bases for J; bases not matched to a gene: 5.

This clone was observed a few times. The chain combines TRBV18 with TRBJ2-6; 8 bases are a match to TRBD1. V was clipped by 3 bases and J by 2 bases; unmatched bases: 0. CDR1 is KGHSH, CDR2 LQKENI, per germline. This CDR3 is built from 15 residues. The CDR3 sequence: CASSPTGAGANVLTF. The CDR3 DNA reads TGTGCCAGCTCACCGACAGGGGCTGGGGCCAACGTCCTGACTTTC.

The chain uses TRBV9 and TRBJ2-2, with 7 bases aligning to TRBD1. The ends lost 4 bases at V and 2 bases at J; junction bases unmatched: 5. CDR1 is SGDLS and CDR2 is YYNGEE in the germline V gene. The CDR3 spans 15 residues. CDR3 coding DNA: TGTGCCAGCAGCCCCCGACAGGGTAACACCGGGGAGCTGTTTTTT. Its protein product is CASSPRQGNTGELFF.

The V and J genes are TRBV30 and TRBJ1-5; D uncertain. CDR3 length: 13 residues. The germline gives CDR1 GTSNPN, CDR2 SVGIG (reference sequence). The V end was cut by 4 bases, the J end by 0 bases, with 7 bases between. The CDR3 loop reads CAWTEGSNQPQHF. In nucleotides, the CDR3 is TGTGCCTGGACGGAGGGTAGCAATCAGCCCCAGCATTTT.

The sample holds a few counts of this clone. The genes are TRBV30 and TRBJ2-5; 7 bases agree with TRBD2. The V and J ends lost 3 bases and 4 bases, in that order; junction bases with no gene match: 14. CDR3 size: 16 residues. Germline CDR1 reads GTSNPN; CDR2 reads SVGIG (reference sequence). The CDR3 sequence: CAWRTTGGRRGETQYF. The CDR3 nucleotides read TGTGCCTGGAGGACTACGGGGGGTCGGAGAGGAGAGACCCAGTACTTC.

V is TRBV5-1 and J is TRBJ2-3; D is ambiguous. Between the trimmed V and J ends, which lost 4 bases and 4 bases, there was a span of 4 bases. There are 11 residues in the CDR3. CDR1 is SGHRS, CDR2 YFSETQ, per germline. The DNA of the CDR3 is TGCGCCAGCAGCATAGCAGATACGCAGTATTTT. It yields the protein CASSIADTQYF.

The chain carries TRBV6-1 and TRBJ1-5; D remains ambiguous. Trimming removed 2 bases from V and 6 bases from J, with 11 bases in between. This CDR3 comprises 14 residues. Germline-derived CDR1 and CDR2 are MNHNS and SASEGT. CDR3 residues: CASSESISGQPQHF. CDR3 coding DNA: TGTGCCAGCAGTGAATCGATCTCCGGTCAGCCCCAGCATTTT.

This clone was observed a few times. The chain joins TRBV5-1 to TRBJ1-4; unclear D gene. Trimming removed 2 bases from V and 7 bases from J, with 15 bases in between. From germline, CDR1 is SGHRS and CDR2 YFSETQ. This CDR3 has 15 residues. The CDR3 nucleotides are TGCGCCAGCAGCTTACTGTCCGAAGGCGGTGAAAAACTGTTTTTT. Protein sequence: CASSLLSEGGEKLFF.

The genes are TRBV6-6 and TRBJ1-5, with D possibly being TRBD1 (6 bases). Trimming shortened V by 5 bases and J by 5 bases, and 19 bases separated the two germline ends. The CDR3 is 16 residues long. The germline gives CDR1 MNHNY, CDR2 SVGAGI (reference sequence). The CDR3 spells CASSSAGGGGHQPQHF. For the CDR3, the DNA is TGTGCCAGCAGTAGCGCGGGTGGGGGGGGCCATCAGCCCCAGCATTTT.

In this sample, this clone turned up once. This chain connects TRBV6-4 to TRBJ1-2; 12 bases are shared with TRBD1. The V gene end was trimmed by 6 bases and the J gene end by 3 bases; junction bases not matched to a gene: 5. The CDR3 is made up of 15 amino acids. Germline CDR1 is MRHNA and CDR2 is SNTAGT. The CDR3 reads CASRPGQGAYYGYTF. The DNA for the CDR3 is TGTGCCAGCAGACCGGGACAGGGGGCCTACTATGGCTACACCTTC.

The chain recombines TRBV5-1 with TRBJ1-4, with 8 bases lining up with TRBD1. Per germline, CDR1 SGHRS and CDR2 YFSETQ. The V segment lost 4 bases and the J segment 2 bases; nucleotides outside the gene matches: 7. This CDR3 has 16 residues. The CDR3 reads CASSPGQGTTNEKLFF. The CDR3 DNA is TGCGCCAGCAGCCCCGGACAGGGCACGACTAATGAAAAACTGTTTTTT.

This CDR3 is CASSRQAGVYGYTF. The CDR3 coding sequence is TGCGCCAGCAGCAGACAGGCAGGGGTCTATGGCTACACCTTC. The gene calls are TRBV5-1 and TRBJ1-2; a weak D match, TRBD1 (6 bases). CDR1 and CDR2 (germline): SGHRS, YFSETQ. This CDR3 contains 14 residues. V shed 4 bases and J shed 4 bases, with 14 bases lying between them.

J is TRBJ1-1 and V is TRBV29-1, with D possibly matching TRBD1 (6 bases). Trimming shortened V by 8 bases and J by 8 bases, and 15 bases separated the two germline ends. The CDR3 is made up of 11 amino acids. The germline CDR1 and CDR2 sequences are SQVTM and ANQGSEA. The chain's CDR3 is CSIPLGTEAFF. The CDR3 coding sequence is TGCAGCATTCCATTGGGGACAGAAGCTTTCTTT.

This chain links TRBV28 with TRBJ2-3, with 7 bases that match TRBD1. The junction had 11 bases not matched to a gene; V was cut back by 7 bases and J by 1 base. CDR3 length: 16 residues. Germline V gene sequence: CDR1 MDHEN, CDR2 SYDVKM. Written as DNA, the CDR3 is TGTGCCAGCAATACCGCAGGGGGTCCGGGCACAGATACGCAGTATTTT. Translating gives CASNTAGGPGTDTQYF.

CDR3 amino acids: CASSLTGGMDTQYF. CDR3 DNA: TGTGCCAGCAGCCTTACAGGGGGCATGGATACGCAGTATTTT. J is TRBJ2-3 and V is TRBV11-2; 9 bases align to TRBD1. CDR1 and CDR2 (germline): SGHAT, FQNNGV. The ends lost 5 bases at V and 6 bases at J; junction bases unmatched: 6. This CDR3 contains 14 residues. The full variable domain, in which reference TRBV11-2 and TRBJ2-3 provide the parts outside the CDR3, is EAGVAQSPRYKIIEKRQSVAFWCNPISGHATLYWYQQILGQGPKLLIQFQNNGVVDDSQLPKDRFSAERLKGVDSTLKIQPAKLEDSAVYLCASSLTGGMDTQYFGPGTRLTVL.

V usage is TRBV5-4 and J usage is TRBJ2-7; 10 nucleotides match TRBD1. Germline values: CDR1 SGHNT, CDR2 YYREEE (reference sequence). The CDR3 loop spans 14 amino acids. V shed 6 bases and J 4 bases; nucleotides not matched to a gene: 7. CDR3 in amino acids: CASNDEDRGYEQYF. The DNA for the CDR3 is TGTGCCAGCAACGACGAGGACAGGGGGTACGAGCAGTACTTC.

The rearrangement uses TRBV4-1 and TRBJ2-1; 8 positions agree with TRBD2. Germline CDR1 and CDR2: MGHRA and YSYEKL. With V trimmed by 4 bases and J by 5 bases, 25 bases remained unmatched. This CDR3 is built from 21 residues. The DNA of the CDR3 is TGCGCCAGCAGCCCAAGAAGCCCAGCGGGGGCCCGAGCTTACCACCACAATGAGCAGTTCTTC. The encoded protein is CASSPRSPAGARAYHHNEQFF.

The CDR3 region has the DNA TGTGCCAGCAGTTTGGGCAAAGCCTACGAGCAGTACTTC. Protein: CASSLGKAYEQYF. This rearrangement joins TRBV28 to TRBJ2-7; unclear D gene. Germline-derived CDR1 and CDR2 are MDHEN and SYDVKM. V was shortened by 3 bases and J by 2 bases, with 8 bases between the two germline ends. The CDR3 is 13 residues long.